This is a list of T cell receptor beta chains from one sample in a study of T cell repertoires in cytomegalovirus infection. TCRdb reprocessed the reads with MiXCR, giving one entry per CDR3 protein. The sample carries 200,000 to 300,000 distinct CDR3 sequences, around 15% recorded once. Sample: PBMCs. These TCRs come from a human donor in good health (CMV status not recorded). Some clones in this sample may be carry-over from other donors' samples. CDR3s include the opening cysteine and the closing phenylalanine or tryptophan. The order of the fields is clone size, D gene, V gene, J gene, CDR3 DNA, CDR3 protein. The D gene is left open where the match is weak. The listing skips clone size in some rows; elsewhere it reads once, few, many or a size class.

>.|.|TRBV20-1|TRBJ2-7
TGCAGTGCCCCCTGGGGCGGGGACTACGAGCAGTACTTC
CSAPWGGDYEQYF
>.|TRBD1|TRBV20-1|TRBJ1-1
TGCAGTGCTAGACCGGGGACAGGGAACACTGAAGGTTTCTTT
CSARPGTGNTEGFF
>few|.|TRBV5-1|TRBJ2-4
TGCGCCAGCAGCTTGATGGCAGAAAACATTCAGTACTTC
CASSLMAENIQYF
>.|.|TRBV7-9|TRBJ1-1
TGTGCCAGCAGCTTTCTGTGGGGCGCGACTGAAGCTTTCTTT
CASSFLWGATEAFF
>many|.|TRBV20-1|TRBJ2-5
TGCAGTGCTAGCATCACTGCCCTAGGGGAGACCCAGTACTTC
CSASITALGETQYF
>once|TRBD1|TRBV29-1|TRBJ2-1
TGCAGCCTCCGGGACAGGGGGTCCTACAATGAGCAGTTCTTC
CSLRDRGSYNEQFF
>many|TRBD2|TRBV7-9|TRBJ2-1
TGTGCCAGCAGCTTGAGGGACGGGGAGGGCGATGAGCAGTTCTTC
CASSLRDGEGDEQFF
>.|TRBD1|TRBV15|TRBJ2-7
TGTGCCACCAGCGACAGGGCGGACGAGCAGTACTTC
CATSDRADEQYF
>.|.|TRBV5-1|TRBJ2-7
TGCGCCAGCAGCTTGGGGGGGGCGAGTGAGCAGTACTTC
CASSLGGASEQYF
>few|.|TRBV6-1|TRBJ1-3
TGTGCCAGCAGGGCCGCCGAGGCAGGAGGAAACACCATATATTTT
CASRAAEAGGNTIYF